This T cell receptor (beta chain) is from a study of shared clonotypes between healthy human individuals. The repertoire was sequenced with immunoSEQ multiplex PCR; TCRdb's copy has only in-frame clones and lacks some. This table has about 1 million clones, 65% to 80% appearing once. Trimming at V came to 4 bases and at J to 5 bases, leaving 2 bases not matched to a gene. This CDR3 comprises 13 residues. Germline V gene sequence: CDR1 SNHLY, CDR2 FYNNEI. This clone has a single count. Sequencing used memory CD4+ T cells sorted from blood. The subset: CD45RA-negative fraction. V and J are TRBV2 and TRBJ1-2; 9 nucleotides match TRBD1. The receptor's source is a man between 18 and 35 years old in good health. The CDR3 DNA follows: TGTGCCAGCAGTGGCGGGACAGGGTATGGCTACACCTTC. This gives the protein CASSGGTGYGYTF.